What follows are 32 T cell receptor beta chains derived from one specimen sequenced in a study of blood T cell repertoires in COVID-19. The table came from immunoSEQ multiplex PCR; TCRdb's copy has only in-frame clones and leaves some out. The table shows about 160,000 clones, with about four fifths occurring only once. The source material was peripheral blood. These TCRs come from a woman in her sixties with COVID-19, enrolled during active disease.

The chain couples TRBV3-1 (or the pseudogene TRBV3-2) to TRBJ2-1; D not resolved. Germline CDR1 LGHDT, CDR2 YNNKEL (reference sequence). The V end was cut by 1 base, the J end by 0 bases, with 16 bases between. The CDR3 runs 18 residues. The chain's CDR3 is CASSQVDLSTLSYNEQFF. DNA of the CDR3: TGTGCCAGCAGCCAAGTCGACTTGTCCACCCTCTCCTACAATGAGCAGTTCTTC.

About this clone itself: A read error may account for a junction end that differs from germline. This chain connects TRBV25-1 to TRBJ2-3; 10 nucleotides match TRBD2. The CDR3 contains 16 residues. Germline V CDR1 and CDR2: MGHDK, SYGVNS. This CDR3 is CASSERERGGTDTQYF. The CDR3 bases are TGTGCCAGCAGTGAGAGAGAGCGGGGGGGCACGGATACGCAGTATTTT.

The chain recombines TRBV6-2 or TRBV6-3 with TRBJ2-3; perhaps TRBD2 as D (5 bases). Germline CDR1 and CDR2: MNHEY and SVGEGT. The CDR3 sequence is 12 residues long. V shed 6 bases and J shed 4 bases, with 8 bases lying between them. The CDR3 loop is CASSLRADTQYF. CDR3 bases: TGTGCCAGCAGCCTGCGGGCAGATACGCAGTATTTT.

This clone was counted only a few times. The DNA for the CDR3 is TGTGCCAGCAGTGGAGGGAGAGTGGGCACTGAAGCTTTCTTT. Its protein product is CASSGGRVGTEAFF. V gene TRBV2 combines with J gene TRBJ1-1; D gene ambiguous. Trimming removed 4 bases at V and 4 bases at J, with 13 bases between. Germline CDR1 reads SNHLY; CDR2 reads FYNNEI. This CDR3 comprises 14 residues. Using reference TRBV2 and TRBJ1-1 for the parts outside the CDR3, the full variable domain is EPEVTQTPSHQVTQMGQEVILRCVPISNHLYFYWYRQILGQKVEFLVSFYNNEISEKSEIFDDQFSVERPDGSNFTLKIRSTKLEDSAMYFCASSGGRVGTEAFFGQGTRLTVV.

This clone was observed a single time. V usage is TRBV9 and J usage is TRBJ2-2, with 9 nucleotides matching TRBD2. This CDR3 has 17 residues. The V gene's germline CDR1 is SGDLS and CDR2 YYNGEE. Germline trimming cut 0 bases from V and 4 bases from J; bases unmatched to any gene: 7. CDR3 amino acids: CASSVEAGGPTTGELFF. The CDR3 DNA is TGTGCCAGCAGCGTAGAGGCGGGGGGGCCGACCACCGGGGAGCTGTTTTTT. Full variable domain (remainder filled in from reference TRBV9 and TRBJ2-2): DSGVTQTPKHLITATGQRVTLRCSPRSGDLSVYWYQQSLDQGLQFLIQYYNGEERAKGNILERFSAQQFPDLHSELNLSSLELGDSALYFCASSVEAGGPTTGELFFGEGSRLTVL.

In its sample, this clone was seen a few times. The J gene is TRBJ2-3, the V gene TRBV2; D possibly corresponds to TRBD1 (5 bases). Germline V gene sequence: CDR1 SNHLY, CDR2 FYNNEI. The V end lost 6 bases, the J end lost 6 bases, and 19 bases lay between the germline ends. There are 15 residues in the CDR3. CDR3 sequence: CASRVNRYADDTQYF. In nucleotides, the CDR3 is TGTGCCAGCAGGGTCAACAGGTACGCGGATGATACGCAGTATTTT.

The chain has TRBV12-3 or TRBV12-4 and TRBJ1-1, with 7 bases fitting TRBD1. Germline trimming cut 6 bases from V and 5 bases from J; bases unmatched to any gene: 6. This CDR3 is built from 13 residues. The CDR3 region is CASSLTGDTEAFF. In DNA form, the CDR3 reads TGTGCCAGCAGCCTTACAGGGGATACTGAAGCTTTCTTT.

The chain is built from TRBV3-1 (or the pseudogene TRBV3-2) and TRBJ1-2, with 7 bases identical to TRBD1. CDR3 length equals 12 residues. Germline values: CDR1 LGHDT, CDR2 YNNKEL (reference sequence). The trim removed 7 bases at V and 7 bases at J, leaving 6 bases unmatched. The CDR3 here is CASTDRAGGYTF. DNA of the CDR3: TGTGCCAGCACCGACAGGGCTGGTGGCTACACCTTC.

This clone appeared a few times. V usage is TRBV18 and J usage is TRBJ1-2; the D is unclear. The V end lost 3 bases, the J end lost 0 bases, and 17 bases lay between the germline ends. Germline assignment: CDR1 KGHSH and CDR2 LQKENI. CDR3 length equals 17 residues. CDR3 residues: CASSPILLMPANYGYTF. The CDR3 DNA is TGTGCCAGCTCACCGATCCTCTTGATGCCAGCTAACTATGGCTACACCTTC.

CDR3 sequence: CASSLLRLAGGLADTQYF. The CDR3 coding sequence is TGTGCCAGCAGTTTATTAAGACTAGCGGGAGGCCTGGCAGATACGCAGTATTTT. This chain connects TRBV28 to TRBJ2-3; 13 nucleotides line up with TRBD2. Trimming took 1 base from V and 4 from J; bases not matched to a gene: 8. The CDR3 extends over 18 amino acids. Germline V gene data show CDR1 as MDHEN and CDR2 as SYDVKM.

The CDR3 DNA sequence: TGTGCCAGCAGTGAATTAGCGGGAGGACGCACAGATACGCAGTATTTT. Encoded protein: CASSELAGGRTDTQYF. The V call is TRBV6-1, the J call TRBJ2-3, with TRBD2 matching 10 bases. The CDR3 contains 16 residues. Germline V gives CDR1 MNHNS, CDR2 SASEGT. V lost 2 bases and J lost 1; bases outside the gene matches: 3.

This chain uses TRBV3-1 (or the pseudogene TRBV3-2) with TRBJ1-1, with 9 bases fitting TRBD1. This CDR3 has 13 residues. Germline CDR1 reads LGHDT; CDR2 reads YNNKEL (reference sequence). V gave up 4 bases and J gave up 5 bases; unmatched junction bases: 2. The CDR3 coding sequence is TGTGCCAGCAGCCCACAGGGGGCGACTGAAGCTTTCTTT. It yields the protein CASSPQGATEAFF.

This clone was seen a few times. The rearrangement uses TRBV5-6 and TRBJ2-7, with D possibly matching TRBD2 (5 bases). The V and J ends lost 0 bases and 1 base respectively, with 8 bases between them. CDR1 is SGHDT and CDR2 is YYEEEE in the germline V gene. This CDR3 is 14 amino acids long. The CDR3 is CASSLAGSSYEQYF. The CDR3 DNA follows: TGTGCCAGCAGCTTGGCGGGGTCATCCTACGAGCAGTACTTC.

The rearrangement uses TRBV7-2 and TRBJ2-3; TRBD2 aligns across 7 bases. CDR3 length equals 15 residues. V lost 4 bases to trimming and J lost 2 bases; unmatched junction nucleotides: 6. The V gene's germline CDR1 is SGHTA and CDR2 FQGNSA. This CDR3 is CASSWEGLLTDTQYF. The CDR3, as DNA: TGTGCCAGCAGCTGGGAGGGACTACTCACAGATACGCAGTATTTT. The entire variable domain, with the rest obtained from reference TRBV7-2 and TRBJ2-3, is as follows: GAGVSQSPSNKVTEKGKDVELRCDPISGHTALYWYRQSLGQGLEFLIYFQGNSAPDKSGLPSDRFSAERTGGSVSTLTIQRTQQEDSAVYLCASSWEGLLTDTQYFGPGTRLTVL.

The CDR3 reads CASSTRIGGPSGRTDTQYF. For the CDR3, the DNA is TGTGCCAGCAGCACCAGGATCGGGGGACCAAGCGGGAGGACAGATACGCAGTATTTT. The gene calls are TRBV14 and TRBJ2-3, with 9 bases that match TRBD2. Germline CDR1 reads SGHDN; CDR2 reads FVKESK. V lost 5 bases and J lost 3; bases outside the gene matches: 18. The length of the CDR3 is 19 residues.

V usage is TRBV7-2 and J usage is TRBJ2-6, with a possible D match to TRBD2 (5 bases). Per the germline V gene, CDR1 is SGHTA and CDR2 is FQGNSA. Trimming cost V 5 bases and J 3 bases, with 11 bases left between them. This CDR3 contains 15 residues. The CDR3 reads CASSGSEGGANVLTF. DNA of the CDR3: TGTGCCAGCAGCGGGTCAGAGGGTGGGGCCAACGTCCTGACTTTC.

This clone was detected only a few times. The J gene is TRBJ2-7, the V gene TRBV6-6, with 9 bases that match TRBD2. Germline V gives CDR1 MNHNY, CDR2 SVGAGI (reference sequence). This CDR3 has 16 residues. V lost 8 bases to trimming and J lost 2 bases; unmatched junction nucleotides: 13. The chain's CDR3 is CASGAPGSSGAYEQYF. CDR3 sequence (DNA): TGTGCCAGCGGGGCCCCGGGATCTAGCGGGGCCTACGAGCAGTACTTC.

This clone was seen only once. This chain links TRBV4-2 with TRBJ1-3, with D possibly matching TRBD1 (5 bases). With 0 bases removed from V and 2 bases from J, the gap between germline ends came to 11 bases. This CDR3 has 16 amino acids. The germline gives CDR1 LGHNA, CDR2 YNFKEQ. CDR3 sequence (DNA): TGTGCCAGCAGCCAAGATCCCGCAGGGACTGGAAACACCATATATTTT. Amino acid sequence: CASSQDPAGTGNTIYF.

This clone was recorded only once. The rearrangement links TRBV18 to TRBJ2-7; 8 nucleotides align to TRBD1. Germline CDR1 reads KGHSH; CDR2 reads LQKENI. This CDR3 has 15 residues. V shed 0 bases and J 2 bases; nucleotides not matched to a gene: 3. The CDR3 here is CASSPPRTGPYEQYF. The CDR3 coding sequence is TGTGCCAGCTCACCACCCCGGACAGGGCCCTACGAGCAGTACTTC.

J is TRBJ2-7 and V is TRBV11-2; 7 nucleotides align to TRBD1. The CDR3 has 15 residues. Per the germline V gene, CDR1 is SGHAT and CDR2 is FQNNGV. V lost 5 bases and J lost 2; bases outside the gene matches: 9. The CDR3 nucleotides are TGTGCCAGCAGCAAACTAGGAGACAGGGCCTACGAGCAGTACTTC. Protein sequence: CASSKLGDRAYEQYF.

V is TRBV6-6 and J is TRBJ1-5; 7 positions agree with TRBD1. Germline trimming cut 2 bases from V and 3 bases from J; bases unmatched to any gene: 4. Germline V gene data show CDR1 as MNHNY and CDR2 as SVGAGI (reference sequence). The CDR3 covers 15 residues. CDR3 residues: CASSYDRAPNQPQHF. Here the CDR3 DNA reads TGTGCCAGCAGTTACGACAGGGCGCCCAATCAGCCCCAGCATTTT.

The CDR3 reads CASSTTGSYDEQYF. CDR3 nucleotides: TGTGCCAGCAGTACGACAGGGAGTTACGACGAGCAGTACTTC. This chain links TRBV6-2 or TRBV6-3 with TRBJ2-7, with 7 bases fitting TRBD1. Germline V gene sequence: CDR1 MNHEY, CDR2 SVGEGT. The length of the CDR3 is 14 residues. V dropped 5 bases and J dropped 5; count of bases not matched to a gene: 9.

The V call is TRBV15, the J call TRBJ2-6, with 7 bases lining up with TRBD1. The length of the CDR3 is 15 residues. Germline values: CDR1 LNHNV, CDR2 YYDKDF (reference sequence). V was pared by 4 bases and J by 2 bases, with 2 bases of the junction left unmatched. For the CDR3, the DNA is TGTGCCACCAGCACTGGGACAGCTGGGGCCAACGTCCTGACTTTC. Protein: CATSTGTAGANVLTF.

Written as DNA, the CDR3 is TGTGCCAGCAGCCCCGGGAAGAACTATGGCTACACCTTC. This gives the protein CASSPGKNYGYTF. This chain links TRBV7-8 with TRBJ1-2; D gene ambiguous. From germline, CDR1 is SGHVS and CDR2 FQNEAQ. The ends were cut back, 5 bases at V and 2 bases at J, with 9 bases in the middle. CDR3 length equals 13 residues.

The chain uses TRBV12-3 or TRBV12-4 and TRBJ1-2, with D hard to call. Trimming left V 6 bases short and J 7 bases short, with 15 bases between. The CDR3 is 13 residues long. CDR3 sequence reads: CASRTGLSGGYTF. The CDR3 nucleotides are TGTGCCAGCAGGACCGGGTTAAGTGGTGGCTACACCTTC.

CDR3 nucleotide sequence: TGTGCCAGCACTGGGATGGGACAGCTTCCCTACGAGCAGTACGTC. As protein: CASTGMGQLPYEQYV. V usage is TRBV28 and J usage is TRBJ2-7; 7 positions agree with TRBD1. The CDR3 covers 15 residues. V trimming: 7 bases; J trimming: 2 bases; junction bases outside the gene matches: 11. From germline, CDR1 is MDHEN and CDR2 SYDVKM.

This clone appeared a single time. The chain joins TRBV3-1 (or the pseudogene TRBV3-2) to TRBJ2-3; 14 nucleotides agree with TRBD2. The CDR3 has 19 residues. The V gene's germline CDR1 is LGHDT and CDR2 YNNKEL (reference sequence). J was trimmed by 0 bases and V by 2 bases; bases with no gene match: 7. The CDR3 nucleotides read TGTGCCAGCAGCCAATGGAGGACTAGCGGGGGGTTAAGCACAGATACGCAGTATTTT. It is translated as CASSQWRTSGGLSTDTQYF.

The J gene is TRBJ2-5, the V gene TRBV7-3; 11 bases map to TRBD1. J gave up 1 base and V 1 base, and 2 bases lay outside the gene matches. The germline V gene has CDR1 SGHTA and CDR2 FQGTGA. CDR3 size: 16 residues. CDR3 protein: CASSLMGTGGQETQYF. CDR3 coding DNA: TGTGCCAGCAGCTTAATGGGGACAGGGGGCCAAGAGACCCAGTACTTC. Looking up the rest from reference TRBV7-3 and TRBJ2-5 gives the full variable domain: GAGVSQTPSNKVTEKGKYVELRCDPISGHTALYWYRQSLGQGPEFLIYFQGTGAADDSGLPNDRFFAVRPEGSVSTLKIQRTERGDSAVYLCASSLMGTGGQETQYFGPGTRLLVL.

V is TRBV7-3 and J is TRBJ2-1; tentatively, D is TRBD2 (6 bases). The CDR3 has 14 residues. With 5 bases removed from V and 9 bases from J, the gap between germline ends came to 17 bases. Germline values: CDR1 SGHTA, CDR2 FQGTGA. Here the CDR3 DNA reads TGTGCCAGCAGCCCTCCGGGATTGCGGGGTGAGCAGTTCTTC. Its protein product is CASSPPGLRGEQFF.

The chain uses TRBV28 and TRBJ2-4; 7 bases map to TRBD2. The V and J ends lost 8 bases and 0 bases, in that order; junction bases with no gene match: 10. CDR1 MDHEN and CDR2 SYDVKM come from the germline V gene. The CDR3 consists of 16 residues. CDR3 sequence reads: CASSGGGGIAKNIQYF. The CDR3 DNA follows: TGTGCCAGCTCGGGGGGAGGTGGGATAGCCAAAAACATTCAGTACTTC. The whole variable domain, filled in from reference TRBV28 and TRBJ2-4, reads DVKVTQSSRYLVKRTGEKVFLECVQDMDHENMFWYRQDPGLGLRLIYFSYDVKMKEKGDIPEGYSVSREKKERFSLILESASTNQTSMYLCASSGGGGIAKNIQYFGAGTRLSVL.

The table lists this clone with a few counts. CDR3 DNA: TGCGCCAGCAGCTTGGGGAACTCGGCGGGCTACGAGCAGTACTTC. Translated, it gives CASSLGNSAGYEQYF. The rearrangement uses TRBV5-1 and TRBJ2-7; possible D gene TRBD2, 5 bases. From germline, CDR1 is SGHRS and CDR2 YFSETQ. V lost 0 bases and J 3 bases, leaving 13 bases between the germline ends. This CDR3 is built from 15 residues.

This chain links TRBV5-4 with TRBJ2-1; 10 positions match TRBD2. V lost 5 bases and J lost 2; bases outside the gene matches: 10. Germline assignment: CDR1 SGHNT and CDR2 YYREEE (reference sequence). This CDR3 region has 17 residues. The CDR3, as DNA: TGTGCCAGCAGTGACGAACCTAGCGGGAGTACCTACAATGAGCAGTTCTTC. Its translation: CASSDEPSGSTYNEQFF.